This passage covers 3 T cell receptor beta chains from one sample sequenced in a study of regulatory T cells in long-lasting Graves disease. The time point denotes: persistent/refractory GD, antithyroid drugs over 5 years with positive TRAb. The TCR library used RNA extracted from PBMCs. Library construction for TCR beta used iRepertoire HTBI primers and Arm-PCR of CDR3 regions. TCRdb fed the multiplex PCR reads into MiXCR, producing one record per CDR3 protein. The sample has fewer than 600,000 distinct CDR3 sequences, approximately 23% seen once. The specimen was peripheral blood mononuclear cells (PBMCs), collected when the disease was refractory, from a patient treated with antithyroid drugs. Receptors were obtained from a female donor with Graves disease.

This chain connects TRBV6-1 to TRBJ1-1; D perhaps matches TRBD1 (5 bases). Trimming took off 6 bases at V and 0 bases at J, with 11 bases between the two ends. CDR3 length: 14 amino acids. In germline, CDR1 is MNHNS, CDR2 SASEGT. In DNA form, the CDR3 reads TGTGCCAGCAGGAGGGGTCCTATGAACACTGAAGCTTTCTTT. It encodes CASRRGPMNTEAFF.

The chain links TRBV6-1 to TRBJ2-4; D might be TRBD2 (7 bases). CDR1 is MNHNS, CDR2 SASEGT, per germline. Trimming removed 6 bases from V and 8 bases from J, with 14 bases in between. This CDR3 has 13 residues. The CDR3: CASSKQGGYIQYF. Here the CDR3 DNA reads TGTGCCAGCAGCAAACAGGGAGGGTACATTCAGTACTTC.

This clonotype has ten or more counts. The chain combines TRBV12-3 or TRBV12-4 with TRBJ2-7; 11 nucleotides line up with TRBD2. This CDR3 contains 14 residues. The V gene end was trimmed by 6 bases and the J gene end by 7 bases; junction bases not matched to a gene: 8. CDR3 protein: CASRTLAGGGEQYF. In DNA form, the CDR3 reads TGTGCCAGCAGGACTCTAGCGGGAGGTGGTGAGCAGTACTTC.